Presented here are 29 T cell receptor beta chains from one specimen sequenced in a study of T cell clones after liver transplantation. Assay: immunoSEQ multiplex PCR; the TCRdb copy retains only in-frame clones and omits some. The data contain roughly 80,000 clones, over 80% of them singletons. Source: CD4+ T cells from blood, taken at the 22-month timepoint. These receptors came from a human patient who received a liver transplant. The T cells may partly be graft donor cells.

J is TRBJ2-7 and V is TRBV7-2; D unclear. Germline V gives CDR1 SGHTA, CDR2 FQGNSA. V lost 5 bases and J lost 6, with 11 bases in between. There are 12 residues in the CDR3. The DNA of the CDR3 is TGTGCCAGCAGCCCAGCGTGGGTCGAGCAGTACTTC. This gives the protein CASSPAWVEQYF.

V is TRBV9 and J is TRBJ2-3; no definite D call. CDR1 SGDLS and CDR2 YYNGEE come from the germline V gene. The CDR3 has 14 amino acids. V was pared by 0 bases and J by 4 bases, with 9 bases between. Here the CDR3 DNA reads TGTGCCAGCAGCGTAGGGCCGGCGGCAGATACGCAGTATTTT. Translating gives CASSVGPAADTQYF.

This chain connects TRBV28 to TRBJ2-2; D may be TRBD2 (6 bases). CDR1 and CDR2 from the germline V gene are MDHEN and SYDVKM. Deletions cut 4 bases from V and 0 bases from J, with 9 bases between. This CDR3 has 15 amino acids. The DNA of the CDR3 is TGTGCCAGCAGTTCGACTAGAGCGAACACCGGGGAGCTGTTTTTT. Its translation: CASSSTRANTGELFF.

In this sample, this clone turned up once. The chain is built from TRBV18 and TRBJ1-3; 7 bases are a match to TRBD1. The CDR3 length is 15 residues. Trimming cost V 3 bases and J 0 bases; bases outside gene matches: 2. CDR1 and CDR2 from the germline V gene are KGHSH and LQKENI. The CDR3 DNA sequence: TGTGCCAGCTCACCGGGACAGAGCTCTGGAAACACCATATATTTT. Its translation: CASSPGQSSGNTIYF.

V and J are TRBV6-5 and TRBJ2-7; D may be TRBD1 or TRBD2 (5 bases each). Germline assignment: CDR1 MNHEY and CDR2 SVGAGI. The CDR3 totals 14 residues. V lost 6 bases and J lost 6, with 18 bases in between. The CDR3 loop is CASSRAGTSPEQYF. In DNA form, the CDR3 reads TGTGCCAGCAGCCGGGCAGGGACGTCCCCCGAGCAGTACTTC.

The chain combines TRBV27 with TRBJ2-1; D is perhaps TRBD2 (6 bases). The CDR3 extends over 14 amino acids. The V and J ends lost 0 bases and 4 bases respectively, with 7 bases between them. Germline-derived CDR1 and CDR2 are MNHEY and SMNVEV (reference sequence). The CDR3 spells CASSLSRGYNEQFF. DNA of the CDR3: TGTGCCAGCAGTTTATCCCGGGGGTACAATGAGCAGTTCTTC.

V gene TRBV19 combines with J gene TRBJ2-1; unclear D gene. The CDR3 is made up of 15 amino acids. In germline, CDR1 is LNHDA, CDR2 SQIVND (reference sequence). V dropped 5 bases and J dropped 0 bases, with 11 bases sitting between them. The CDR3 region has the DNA TGTGCCAGTAGTGTACGACCGAGCTCCTACAATGAGCAGTTCTTC. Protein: CASSVRPSSYNEQFF.

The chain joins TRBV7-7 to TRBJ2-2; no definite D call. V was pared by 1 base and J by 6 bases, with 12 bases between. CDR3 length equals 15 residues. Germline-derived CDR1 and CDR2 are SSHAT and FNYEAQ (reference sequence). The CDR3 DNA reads TGTGCCAGCAGCTTAGTTCTGGGTGGCTCCGGGGAGCTGTTTTTT. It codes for CASSLVLGGSGELFF.

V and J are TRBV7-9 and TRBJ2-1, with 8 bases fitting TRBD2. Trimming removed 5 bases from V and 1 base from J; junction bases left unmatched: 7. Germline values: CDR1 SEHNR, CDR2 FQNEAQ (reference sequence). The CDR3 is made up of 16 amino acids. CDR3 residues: CASSDTSGASYNEQFF. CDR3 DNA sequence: TGTGCCAGCAGCGATACTAGCGGAGCTTCCTACAATGAGCAGTTCTTC.

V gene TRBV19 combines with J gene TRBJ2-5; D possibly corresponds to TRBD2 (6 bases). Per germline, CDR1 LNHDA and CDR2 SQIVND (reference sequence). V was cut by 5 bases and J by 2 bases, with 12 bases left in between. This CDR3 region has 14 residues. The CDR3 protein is CASSWRGGQETQYF. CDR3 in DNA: TGTGCCAGTAGTTGGCGGGGCGGACAAGAGACCCAGTACTTC.

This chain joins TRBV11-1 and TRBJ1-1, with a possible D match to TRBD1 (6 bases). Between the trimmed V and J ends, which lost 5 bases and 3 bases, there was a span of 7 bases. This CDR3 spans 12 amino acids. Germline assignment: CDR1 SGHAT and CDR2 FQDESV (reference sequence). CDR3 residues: CASSTGYTEAFF. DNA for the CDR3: TGTGCCAGCAGCACAGGGTACACTGAAGCTTTCTTT.

The CDR3 bases are TGCGCCAGCAGCCACGGCGACAGGGGTTCCGGGGAGCTGTTTTTT. As protein: CASSHGDRGSGELFF. The genes are TRBV4-3 and TRBJ2-2; 8 nucleotides match TRBD1. Germline CDR1 LGHNA, CDR2 YSLEER. The V segment lost 3 bases and the J segment 6 bases; nucleotides outside the gene matches: 6. CDR3 length: 15 amino acids.

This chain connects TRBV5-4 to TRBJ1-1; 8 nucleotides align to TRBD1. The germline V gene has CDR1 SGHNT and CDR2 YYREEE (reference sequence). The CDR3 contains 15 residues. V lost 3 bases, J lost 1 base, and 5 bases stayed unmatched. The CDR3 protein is CASSSQGARNTEAFF. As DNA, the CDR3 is TGTGCCAGCAGCTCTCAGGGGGCGAGGAACACTGAAGCTTTCTTT.

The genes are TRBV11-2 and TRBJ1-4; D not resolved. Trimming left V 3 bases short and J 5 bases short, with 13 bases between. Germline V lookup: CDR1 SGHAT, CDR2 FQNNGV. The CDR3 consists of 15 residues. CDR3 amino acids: CASSFRPGNNEKLFF. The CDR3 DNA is TGTGCCAGCAGCTTCCGGCCAGGAAACAATGAAAAACTGTTTTTT.

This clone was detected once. Written as DNA, the CDR3 is TGTGCAAGTCGCTTAGAGGGAAGGCCTAGAATCGGGAATGAGCAGTTCTTC. Encoded protein: CASRLEGRPRIGNEQFF. This sequence joins TRBV12-2 and TRBJ2-1. TRBV12-2 is annotated as a pseudogene. CDR3 length: 17 residues.

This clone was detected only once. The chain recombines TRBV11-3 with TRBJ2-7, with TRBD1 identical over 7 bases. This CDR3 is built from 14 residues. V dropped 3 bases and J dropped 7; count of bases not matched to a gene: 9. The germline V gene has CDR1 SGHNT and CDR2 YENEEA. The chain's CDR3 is CASSLRQGAGEQYF. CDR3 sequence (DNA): TGTGCCAGCAGCTTGCGACAGGGTGCAGGGGAGCAGTACTTC.

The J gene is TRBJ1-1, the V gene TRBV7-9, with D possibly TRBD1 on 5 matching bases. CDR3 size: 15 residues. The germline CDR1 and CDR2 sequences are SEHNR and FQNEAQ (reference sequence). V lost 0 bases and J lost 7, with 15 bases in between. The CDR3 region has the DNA TGTGCCAGCAGCTTAGCTGACGGGGGAAGGGGTGAAGCTTTCTTT. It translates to CASSLADGGRGEAFF.

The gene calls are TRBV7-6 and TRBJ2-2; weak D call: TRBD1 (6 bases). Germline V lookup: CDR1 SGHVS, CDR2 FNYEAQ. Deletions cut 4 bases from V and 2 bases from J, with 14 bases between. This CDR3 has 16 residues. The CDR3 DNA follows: TGTGCCAGCAGCTCTCTGGGGACACCAAACACCGGGGAGCTGTTTTTT. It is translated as CASSSLGTPNTGELFF.

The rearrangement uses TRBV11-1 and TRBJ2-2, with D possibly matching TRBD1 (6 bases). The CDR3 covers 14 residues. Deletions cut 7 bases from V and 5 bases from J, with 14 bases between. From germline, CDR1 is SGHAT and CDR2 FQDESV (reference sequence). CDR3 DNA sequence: TGTGCCAGCACCTCAAACAGGGTTACCGGGGAGCTGTTTTTT. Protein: CASTSNRVTGELFF.

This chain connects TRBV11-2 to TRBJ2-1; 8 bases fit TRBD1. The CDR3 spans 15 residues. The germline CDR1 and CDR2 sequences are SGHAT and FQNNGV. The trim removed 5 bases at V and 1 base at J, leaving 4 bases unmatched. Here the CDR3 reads CASSPRQGSYNEQFF. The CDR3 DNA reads TGTGCCAGCAGCCCAAGACAGGGGTCCTACAATGAGCAGTTCTTC.

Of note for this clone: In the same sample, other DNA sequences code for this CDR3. The CDR3 bases are TGTGCCAGCAGCTCACAAGCGGGAGGGCCTCCCTACAATGAGCAGTTCTTC. This gives the protein CASSSQAGGPPYNEQFF. V usage is TRBV7-2 and J usage is TRBJ2-1; 10 nucleotides match TRBD2. CDR3 size: 17 residues. CDR1 and CDR2 from the germline V gene are SGHTA and FQGNSA. V was clipped by 4 bases and J by 2 bases; unmatched bases: 8.

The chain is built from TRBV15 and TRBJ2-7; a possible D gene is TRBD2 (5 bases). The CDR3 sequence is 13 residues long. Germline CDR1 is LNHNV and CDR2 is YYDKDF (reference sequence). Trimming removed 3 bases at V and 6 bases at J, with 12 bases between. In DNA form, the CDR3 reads TGTGCCACCAGCAGGAGGGCGGGTTCCGAGCAGTACTTC. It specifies CATSRRAGSEQYF.

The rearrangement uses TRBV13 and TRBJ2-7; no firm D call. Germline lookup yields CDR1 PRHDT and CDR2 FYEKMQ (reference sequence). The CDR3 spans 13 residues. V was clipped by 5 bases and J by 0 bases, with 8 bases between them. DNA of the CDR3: TGTGCCAGCAGCCGGATCTCCTCCTACGAGCAGTACTTC. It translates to CASSRISSYEQYF. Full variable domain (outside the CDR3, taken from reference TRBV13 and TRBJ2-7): AAGVIQSPRHLIKEKRETATLKCYPIPRHDTVYWYQQGPGQDPQFLISFYEKMQSDKGSIPDRFSAQQFSDYHSELNMSSLELGDSALYFCASSRISSYEQYFGPGTRLTVT.

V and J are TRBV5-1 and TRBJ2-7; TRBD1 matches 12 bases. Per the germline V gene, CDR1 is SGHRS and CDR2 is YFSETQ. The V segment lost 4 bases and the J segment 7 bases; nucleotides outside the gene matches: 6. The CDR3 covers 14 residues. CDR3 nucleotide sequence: TGCGCCAGCAGCCCGGGACAGGGGGCCTGGGAGCAGTACTTC. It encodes CASSPGQGAWEQYF.

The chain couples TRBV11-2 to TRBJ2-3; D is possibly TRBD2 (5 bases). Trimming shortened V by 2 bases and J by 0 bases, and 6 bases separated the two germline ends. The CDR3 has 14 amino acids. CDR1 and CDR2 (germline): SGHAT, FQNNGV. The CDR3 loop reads CASSLWTSTDTQYF. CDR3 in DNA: TGTGCCAGCAGCTTATGGACTAGCACAGATACGCAGTATTTT.

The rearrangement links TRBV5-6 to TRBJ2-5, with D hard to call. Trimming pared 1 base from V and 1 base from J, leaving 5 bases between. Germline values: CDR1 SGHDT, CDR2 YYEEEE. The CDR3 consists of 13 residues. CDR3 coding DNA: TGTGCCAGCAGCTTGCGGCCCCAAGAGACCCAGTACTTC. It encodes CASSLRPQETQYF.

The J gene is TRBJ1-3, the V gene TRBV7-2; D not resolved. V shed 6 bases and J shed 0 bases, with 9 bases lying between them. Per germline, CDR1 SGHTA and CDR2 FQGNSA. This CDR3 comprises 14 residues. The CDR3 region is CASSGLSSGNTIYF. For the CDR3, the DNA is TGTGCCAGCAGTGGGCTGTCCTCTGGAAACACCATATATTTT.

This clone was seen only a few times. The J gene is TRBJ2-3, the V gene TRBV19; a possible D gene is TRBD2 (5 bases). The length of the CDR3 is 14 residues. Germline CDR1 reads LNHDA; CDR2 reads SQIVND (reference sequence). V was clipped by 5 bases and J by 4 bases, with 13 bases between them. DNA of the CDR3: TGTGCCAGTAGTGGGGTCGTCGGGGCAGATACGCAGTATTTT. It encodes CASSGVVGADTQYF. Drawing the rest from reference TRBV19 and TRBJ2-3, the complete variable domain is DGGITQSPKYLFRKEGQNVTLSCEQNLNHDAMYWYRQDPGQGLRLIYYSQIVNDFQKGDIAEGYSVSREKKESFPLTVTSAQKNPTAFYLCASSGVVGADTQYFGPGTRLTVL.

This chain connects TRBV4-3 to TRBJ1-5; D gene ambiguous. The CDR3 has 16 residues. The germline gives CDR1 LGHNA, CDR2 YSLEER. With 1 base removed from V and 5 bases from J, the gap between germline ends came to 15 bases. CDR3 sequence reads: CASSQGVGGSDQPQHF. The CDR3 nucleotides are TGCGCCAGCAGCCAAGGGGTAGGTGGGTCCGATCAGCCCCAGCATTTT.